This TCR beta chain emerged from a study of PD-1 blockade in mismatch repair-deficient tumors (dated by TCRdb to 2015 to 2018). In terms of the full investigation: The trial enrolled under 90 consecutive patients with roughly 13 mismatch repair-deficient cancer types between 2013 and 2016, all previously treated and progressing. Deep sequencing of TCR CDR3 regions was used to track tumor-associated T cell clones in peripheral blood of patients responding to PD-1 blockade.

The germline V gene (reference sequence) sets CDR1 to MNHEY and CDR2 to SMNVEV. Clipping removes 6 bases from V and 3 bases from J, with 6 as the unmatched junction base count. Including cysteine and phenylalanine, the CDR3 has 14 amino acids. The DNA shown is the 42-base CDR3, in frame from base 1. For every enrolled patient, mismatch repair deficiency was confirmed by either polymerase chain reaction or immunohistochemistry. A few patients who responded to pembrolizumab therapy underwent TCR sequencing. The phase II trial prospectively evaluated PD-1 blockade with pembrolizumab in advanced mismatch repair-deficient cancers, independent of tissue of origin. Peripheral blood T cell samples were collected serially, before PD-1 blockade began and at several time points afterward. Blood sampling times were reported as weeks after the first pembrolizumab dose. A word on this clone: Its recognized antigen is unknown. Base qualities are not at hand, and no much larger clone is one base apart.

Study-level results and caveats: Clones residing in the tumor, which were often undetectable in blood before treatment, expanded quickly after pembrolizumab and then contracted, generally before radiologic responses.

Library generation was performed with the immunoSEQ multiplex PCR assay. TCRdb obtained this table from immuneACCESS and retained in-frame rearrangements with V and J assigned. These tables miss some clones; where compared with another copy, unresolved V genes account for less than half of the shortfall, and the remainder is unexplained. The sample has 70,000 to 90,000 clones on record, about four fifths of them singletons. Of the sample, 5% to 7% is held by the ten largest clones. The source is an adult with mismatch repair-deficient cancer. Sequences were derived from peripheral blood, sampled 44 weeks after starting pembrolizumab. The chain is assembled from TRBV27 and TRBJ1-1; TRBD1 matches 8 bases in the middle. The CDR3 protein: CASSPGQEDTEAFF. The DNA reads TGTGCCAGCAGCCCGGGACAGGAAGACACTGAAGCTTTCTTT.